This TCR beta chain is from a study of post-analysis software for immune sequencing data. Study results and caveats: The five TRBV segments detected at higher frequency in patients than in controls included TRBV5-6, TRBV5-1 and TRBV20-1.

With respect to this clonotype: Its antigen is unidentified.

cDNA libraries of TCR beta carried unique molecular identifiers. TCRdb ran MiXCR on the PCR reads and lists one entry per CDR3 protein. Among around 700,000 distinct CDR3 sequences listed, roughly three fifths were seen once. This CDR3 is 14 amino acids long. The germline V and J ends were trimmed by 2 bases and 4 bases, with 12 bases remaining between them. Germline V gives CDR1 MGHRA, CDR2 YSYEKL. The receptor was isolated from a girl aged 2-15 years with multiple sclerosis. The chain has TRBV4-1 and TRBJ2-7; D unresolved. Sequenced sample: blood. The CDR3 region is CASSQTPLEYEQYF. DNA for the CDR3: TGCGCCAGCAGCCAAACGCCGCTCGAATACGAGCAGTACTTC.